These 28 T cell receptor beta chains originate from one sample sequenced in a study of cytomegalovirus exposure and HLA in healthy donors. Produced via immunoSEQ multiplex PCR; TCRdb's table is partial and in-frame only. The table records about 190,000 clones, around 88% of them present only once. The specimen was PBMCs. These receptors all stem from a woman between 18 and 29 years old in good health and CMV-seronegative.

Here the CDR3 reads CAWSGTTGYGYTF. CDR3 nucleotide sequence: TGTGCCTGGAGTGGAACGACAGGGTATGGCTACACCTTC. The rearrangement joins TRBV30 to TRBJ1-2, with 7 bases matching TRBD1. CDR1 and CDR2 from the germline V gene are GTSNPN and SVGIG (reference sequence). The CDR3 is 13 residues long. After removal of 1 base from V and 5 bases from J, the junction contained 4 bases not matched to a gene.

This chain joins TRBV5-8 and TRBJ1-5, with 8 bases identical to TRBD1. The CDR3 consists of 16 residues. CDR1 SGHTS and CDR2 YDEGEE come from the germline V gene. V lost 4 bases and J lost 0; bases outside the gene matches: 6. The CDR3, as DNA: TGTGCCAGCAGCACTGGGACAGGCTATAGCAATCAGCCCCAGCATTTT. Its translation: CASSTGTGYSNQPQHF.

This chain connects TRBV5-6 to TRBJ1-1; D not certain. Trimming removed 0 bases at V and 1 base at J, with 4 bases between. Per germline, CDR1 SGHDT and CDR2 YYEEEE. This CDR3 spans 13 amino acids. The CDR3 DNA is TGTGCCAGCAGCTTGGGTAGGAACACTGAAGCTTTCTTT. Residues: CASSLGRNTEAFF.

The rearrangement uses TRBV10-1 and TRBJ2-7; 12 positions match TRBD1. The length of the CDR3 is 15 residues. The V segment lost 5 bases and the J segment 4 bases; nucleotides outside the gene matches: 6. CDR1 and CDR2 from the germline V gene are WNHNN and SYGVQD (reference sequence). CDR3 loop: CASSWGQGAGYEQYF. For the CDR3, the DNA is TGCGCCAGCAGTTGGGGACAGGGGGCCGGATACGAGCAGTACTTC.

This clone has just one count. The chain recombines TRBV10-3 with TRBJ1-3; D possibly corresponds to TRBD1 (5 bases). V was cut by 8 bases and J by 1 base, with 12 bases left in between. Germline CDR1 ENHRY, CDR2 SYGVKD. This CDR3 is built from 14 residues. The CDR3 is CAIRRAGSGNTIYF. Here the CDR3 DNA reads TGTGCCATCCGAAGGGCAGGGTCTGGAAACACCATATATTTT.

The chain recombines TRBV7-9 with TRBJ2-5; no reliable D call. Germline lookup yields CDR1 SEHNR and CDR2 FQNEAQ (reference sequence). V was shortened by 5 bases and J by 5 bases, with 12 bases between the two germline ends. The CDR3 totals 13 residues. The CDR3 DNA is TGTGCCAGCAGCCAAAGTAGTTCCGAGACCCAGTACTTC. The encoded protein is CASSQSSSETQYF.

This chain links TRBV5-1 with TRBJ2-1; 8 bases fit TRBD1. V was pared by 0 bases and J by 8 bases, with 7 bases of the junction left unmatched. Germline CDR1 and CDR2: SGHRS and YFSETQ. There are 15 residues in the CDR3. CDR3: CASSLEQGANYEQFF. CDR3 nucleotide sequence: TGCGCCAGCAGCTTGGAGCAGGGGGCTAATTATGAGCAGTTCTTC.

Ten or more counts support this clone. The chain uses TRBV7-6 and TRBJ1-6, with D perhaps TRBD1 (5 bases). CDR3 size: 12 residues. V was cut by 1 base and J by 12 bases, with 7 bases left in between. Germline CDR1 is SGHVS and CDR2 is FNYEAQ. Here the CDR3 reads CASSLVQGPLHF. CDR3 sequence (DNA): TGTGCCAGCAGCTTAGTTCAGGGACCCCTCCACTTT.

V usage is TRBV5-4 and J usage is TRBJ1-6; 10 positions match TRBD1. Germline V gene lookup returns CDR1 SGHNT and CDR2 YYREEE (reference sequence). Trimming at V came to 3 bases and at J to 7 bases, leaving 10 bases not matched to a gene. This CDR3 spans 17 amino acids. As DNA, the CDR3 is TGTGCCAGCAGCTATCCCCGGGACAGGGGATTGAATTCACCCCTCCACTTT. Protein sequence: CASSYPRDRGLNSPLHF.

V and J are TRBV10-1 and TRBJ1-5; D not certain. Germline values: CDR1 WNHNN, CDR2 SYGVQD (reference sequence). The V gene lost 3 bases and the J gene lost 3 bases, with 9 bases spanning the gap. The CDR3 sequence is 14 residues long. The CDR3 DNA is TGCGCCAGCAGTGAATTGAGATCCAATCAGCCCCAGCATTTT. It specifies CASSELRSNQPQHF.

The J gene is TRBJ2-7, the V gene TRBV14, with 9 bases identical to TRBD2. CDR1 and CDR2 (germline): SGHDN, FVKESK. V was clipped by 4 bases and J by 3 bases; unmatched bases: 7. The CDR3 contains 15 residues. This chain's CDR3 is CASSPVAGGVYEQYF. The CDR3 nucleotides read TGTGCCAGCAGCCCCGTGGCGGGAGGGGTCTACGAGCAGTACTTC. The whole variable domain, filled in from reference TRBV14 and TRBJ2-7, reads EAGVTQFPSHSVIEKGQTVTLRCDPISGHDNLYWYRRVMGKEIKFLLHFVKESKQDESGMPNNRFLAERTGGTYSTLKVQPAELEDSGVYFCASSPVAGGVYEQYFGPGTRLTVT.

The chain combines TRBV2 with TRBJ2-3; the D is unclear. The CDR3 is 11 residues long. The V gene's germline CDR1 is SNHLY and CDR2 FYNNEI. V gave up 8 bases and J gave up 6 bases, with 9 bases separating them. Here the CDR3 DNA reads TGTGCCAGCCTGGTTGCGGATACGCAGTATTTT. It codes for CASLVADTQYF. Based on the CDR3 plus reference TRBV2 and TRBJ2-3, the full variable domain is EPEVTQTPSHQVTQMGQEVILRCVPISNHLYFYWYRQILGQKVEFLVSFYNNEISEKSEIFDDQFSVERPDGSNFTLKIRSTKLEDSAMYFCASLVADTQYFGPGTRLTVL.

This chain links TRBV2 with TRBJ2-1, with TRBD2 matching over 8 bases. Per the germline V gene, CDR1 is SNHLY and CDR2 is FYNNEI. The length of the CDR3 is 16 residues. Losses at the gene ends were 3 bases for V and 7 bases for J; bases not matched to a gene: 11. The CDR3 bases are TGTGCCAGCAGTGACTACCGGGGGGGGCCGAAGAATGAGCAGTTCTTC. Translating gives CASSDYRGGPKNEQFF. Combining the CDR3 with reference TRBV2 and TRBJ2-1 gives the whole variable domain EPEVTQTPSHQVTQMGQEVILRCVPISNHLYFYWYRQILGQKVEFLVSFYNNEISEKSEIFDDQFSVERPDGSNFTLKIRSTKLEDSAMYFCASSDYRGGPKNEQFFGPGTRLTVL.

The V and J genes are TRBV5-6 and TRBJ2-7; possible D gene TRBD2, 5 bases. CDR3 length: 16 residues. V was cut by 4 bases and J by 8 bases, with 25 bases left in between. Germline V gene sequence: CDR1 SGHDT, CDR2 YYEEEE. The CDR3 sequence is CASSLVRTGILYKQYF. In DNA form, the CDR3 reads TGTGCCAGCAGCCTGGTCAGGACTGGGATTCTGTACAAGCAGTACTTC.

The chain employs TRBV27 and TRBJ1-2; 9 nucleotides match TRBD1. The germline CDR1 and CDR2 sequences are MNHEY and SMNVEV (reference sequence). Trimming took 3 bases from V and 2 from J; bases not matched to a gene: 7. The CDR3 runs 16 residues. CDR3 sequence reads: CASSFSRTGANYGYTF. The CDR3 region has the DNA TGTGCCAGCAGTTTTAGTCGGACAGGGGCGAACTATGGCTACACCTTC.

In nucleotides, the CDR3 is TGCAGCGTACCGGGACAGGGGAACTATGGCTACACCTTC. Translated, it gives CSVPGQGNYGYTF. This chain joins TRBV29-1 and TRBJ1-2; 10 bases line up with TRBD1. V lost 6 bases, J lost 2 bases, and 3 bases stayed unmatched. Germline CDR1 SQVTM, CDR2 ANQGSEA. CDR3 length: 13 residues.

This chain uses TRBV19 with TRBJ1-5, with D possibly matching TRBD1 (5 bases). Trimming pared 7 bases from V and 3 bases from J, leaving 16 bases between. Germline CDR1 and CDR2: LNHDA and SQIVND (reference sequence). This CDR3 comprises 15 residues. The CDR3 DNA reads TGTGCCAGTATGGGGGGGGAATCTGCCAATCAGCCCCAGCATTTT. It codes for CASMGGESANQPQHF.

The table lists this clone with a count of one. The chain combines TRBV27 with TRBJ2-7, with D possibly matching TRBD2 (6 bases). Germline lookup yields CDR1 MNHEY and CDR2 SMNVEV (reference sequence). The CDR3 covers 13 residues. The V end was cut by 3 bases, the J end by 9 bases, with 15 bases between. In DNA, the CDR3 is TGTGCCAGCAGTTTTGGGGGGATAGGTGGGCAGTACTTC. Its protein is CASSFGGIGGQYF.

This clone is a singleton in its sample. V usage is TRBV25-1 and J usage is TRBJ2-7; D might be TRBD1 (5 bases). CDR1 and CDR2 (germline): MGHDK, SYGVNS. The CDR3 totals 17 residues. V lost 5 bases and J lost 0, with 20 bases in between. The CDR3 nucleotides are TGTGCCAGCAGTTGGCTCCTGGGGCGCCTCGGCTCCTACGAGCAGTACTTC. Translating gives CASSWLLGRLGSYEQYF.

The chain employs TRBV25-1 and TRBJ2-7; D possibly corresponds to TRBD1 (5 bases). V was cut by 4 bases and J by 4 bases, with 8 bases left in between. Germline loops: CDR1 MGHDK, CDR2 SYGVNS. The CDR3 has 12 amino acids. CDR3 sequence reads: CASSGDSYEQYF. The CDR3 nucleotides read TGTGCCAGCAGTGGCGACAGTTACGAGCAGTACTTC.

CDR3 in amino acids: CASSPPIQVWEAETQYF. The CDR3 region has the DNA TGTGCCAGCTCACCTCCTATCCAGGTTTGGGAGGCTGAGACCCAGTACTTC. V usage is TRBV18 and J usage is TRBJ2-5; a possible D gene is TRBD2 (6 bases). This CDR3 contains 17 residues. Germline loops: CDR1 KGHSH, CDR2 LQKENI. Trimming took off 3 bases at V and 5 bases at J, with 22 bases between the two ends.

CDR3: CASSEPSGREADTQYF. DNA for the CDR3: TGTGCCAGCAGTGAACCATCAGGCAGGGAGGCAGATACGCAGTATTTT. The rearrangement joins TRBV6-1 to TRBJ2-3; D might be TRBD2 (6 bases). The CDR3 has 16 amino acids. The germline CDR1 and CDR2 sequences are MNHNS and SASEGT. V gave up 2 bases and J gave up 4 bases, with 16 bases separating them.

The genes are TRBV29-1 and TRBJ1-1; D is ambiguous. CDR1 SQVTM and CDR2 ANQGSEA come from the germline V gene. Between the trimmed V and J ends, which lost 6 bases and 7 bases, there was a span of 12 bases. The CDR3 consists of 11 residues. CDR3 loop: CSVLAVHEAFF. In DNA form, the CDR3 reads TGCAGCGTGTTGGCGGTCCATGAAGCTTTCTTT.

The V and J genes are TRBV7-9 and TRBJ1-2; D remains unclear. Germline V gene sequence: CDR1 SEHNR, CDR2 FQNEAQ (reference sequence). This CDR3 is built from 12 residues. Trimming removed 5 bases at V and 7 bases at J, with 11 bases between. The chain's CDR3 is CASSPQRGGYTF. As DNA, the CDR3 is TGTGCCAGCAGCCCCCAGAGAGGTGGCTACACCTTC.

The chain has TRBV11-2 and TRBJ2-1, with 7 bases that match TRBD2. The CDR3 spans 16 residues. Germline CDR1 is SGHAT and CDR2 is FQNNGV. The ends lost 0 bases at V and 9 bases at J; junction bases unmatched: 11. The CDR3 sequence is CASSLDWGGLAGEQFF. The CDR3 bases are TGTGCCAGCAGCTTAGATTGGGGGGGACTGGCGGGTGAGCAGTTCTTC.

This clone showed up just a few times. The chain carries TRBV2 and TRBJ2-5; D perhaps matches TRBD2 (7 bases). This CDR3 is 11 amino acids long. Germline V gene lookup returns CDR1 SNHLY and CDR2 FYNNEI. CDR3 loop: CGGGEQETQYF. The CDR3 nucleotides read TGTGGAGGGGGGGAACAAGAGACCCAGTACTTC.

The V gene is TRBV6-1, the J gene TRBJ2-6; no clear D. V was pared by 3 bases and J by 1 base, with 7 bases between. CDR1 is MNHNS, CDR2 SASEGT, per germline. The CDR3 loop spans 15 amino acids. CDR3 DNA: TGTGCCAGCAGTGACGGTCATTCTGGGGCCAACGTCCTGACTTTC. Its translation is CASSDGHSGANVLTF.

The chain couples TRBV25-1 to TRBJ1-2, with D possibly matching TRBD1 (5 bases). Germline lookup yields CDR1 MGHDK and CDR2 SYGVNS. V was shortened by 6 bases and J by 5 bases, with 13 bases between the two germline ends. The CDR3 runs to 13 residues. CDR3 DNA: TGTGCCAGCAGATCCGACAGCGCGTATGGCTACACCTTC. Translation: CASRSDSAYGYTF.